The sequence of this T cell receptor beta chain was determined in a study of blood T cells in healthy people across ages. Notes on the study in general: Percentage of naive T cells showed a strong correlation with TCR beta diversity.

This clonotype came up a few times. What it binds is not known. Using a J-beta primer mix together with a sample-barcoded 5' primer, a second PCR was run for roughly 7 to 11 cycles. TCRdb reprocessed the 5' RACE reads via MiXCR and lists one record per CDR3 protein. The sample holds around 1,500,000 distinct CDR3 sequences, over 25% seen once. Per germline, CDR1 MNHEY and CDR2 SMNVEV (reference sequence). Trimming took off 3 bases at V and 4 bases at J, with 10 bases between the two ends. The CDR3 runs 14 residues. The chain joins TRBV27 to TRBJ2-1, with D perhaps matching TRBD2 (5 bases). Input material: blood. The source of this sequence is a woman in her twenties or thirties in good health. The CDR3 coding sequence is TGTGCCAGCAGTTTCAGAGGGCGATACAATGAGCAGTTCTTC. The encoded protein is CASSFRGRYNEQFF.